The rows below give T cell receptor beta chains drawn from one sample of a study of breast tumors, draining lymph nodes, adjacent tissues. One entry per CDR3 protein, called by TCRdb with MiXCR from the multiplex PCR reads. The table lists 150,000 to 200,000 distinct CDR3 sequences, roughly 35% of them singletons. Input material: axillary lymph node tissue. Source of these receptors: a female donor with breast cancer. Some clones in this sample may be carry-over from other donors' samples. The CDR3 runs from the conserved cysteine through the conserved F or W. D genes are given only for firm matches. Clone size is stated in some rows and not others, as once, few, many or a class when expanded.

CDR3 protein: CASSGGTKGYTF; CDR3 DNA: TGCGCCAGCTCGGGTGGGACGAAAGGCTACACCTTC; J gene: TRBJ1-2; D gene: .; clone size: .; V gene: TRBV10-2
CDR3 protein: CASSDKMTSPPYEQYF; CDR3 DNA: TGTGCCAGCAGCGATAAGATGACATCTCCCCCCTACGAGCAGTACTTC; J gene: TRBJ2-7; D gene: .; clone size: many; V gene: TRBV14
CDR3 protein: CASSSQVGRYEQYF; CDR3 DNA: TGTGCCAGCAGCTCACAGGTGGGGCGCTACGAGCAGTACTTC; J gene: TRBJ2-7; D gene: .; clone size: .; V gene: TRBV12-3/TRBV12-4
CDR3 protein: CASSPGLAGGIYEQYF; CDR3 DNA: TGTGCCAGCAGCCCAGGACTAGCGGGGGGGATCTACGAGCAGTACTTC; J gene: TRBJ2-7; D gene: TRBD2; clone size: .; V gene: TRBV7-9
CDR3 protein: CASSLPRGTSYEQYF; CDR3 DNA: TGTGCCAGCAGCTTACCCCGAGGTACCTCGTACGAGCAGTACTTC; J gene: TRBJ2-7; D gene: .; clone size: many; V gene: TRBV13
CDR3 protein: CASSLGLAASYNEQFF; CDR3 DNA: TGTGCCAGCAGCTTGGGACTAGCGGCCTCCTACAATGAGCAGTTCTTC; J gene: TRBJ2-1; D gene: TRBD2; clone size: many; V gene: TRBV11-2
CDR3 protein: CASSSRVNEKLLF; CDR3 DNA: TGTGCCAGCAGCTCGAGGGTTAATGAGAAACTGCTTTTT; J gene: TRBJ1-4; D gene: .; clone size: .; V gene: TRBV7-2
CDR3 protein: CSVPRTGSTYEQYF; CDR3 DNA: TGCAGCGTTCCGCGGACAGGTTCTACCTACGAGCAGTACTTC; J gene: TRBJ2-7; D gene: TRBD1; clone size: many; V gene: TRBV29-1
CDR3 protein: CASSLVLHYGYTF; CDR3 DNA: TGTGCCAGCAGCTTAGTACTCCACTATGGCTACACCTTC; J gene: TRBJ1-2; D gene: .; clone size: many; V gene: TRBV12-3/TRBV12-4
CDR3 protein: CASSWPSGSLPGEPFF; CDR3 DNA: TGTGCCAGCAGCTGGCCCAGCGGGAGTTTACCCGGGGAGCCGTTTTTT; J gene: TRBJ2-2; D gene: TRBD2; clone size: .; V gene: TRBV5-6
CDR3 protein: CASSEFFRNRDRKTQYF; CDR3 DNA: TGTGCCAGCAGTGAATTTTTCCGGAACCGGGACAGGAAGACCCAGTACTTC; J gene: TRBJ2-5; D gene: TRBD1; clone size: many; V gene: TRBV2
CDR3 protein: CASSTGRDFLNTGELSF; CDR3 DNA: TGTGCCAGTAGCACCGGGAGGGACTTTTTGAACACCGGGGAGCTGTCTTTT; J gene: TRBJ2-2; D gene: TRBD2; clone size: .; V gene: TRBV19
CDR3 protein: CASNLGGLYGYTF; CDR3 DNA: TGTGCCAGCAACCTGGGGGGGCTCTATGGCTACACCTTC; J gene: TRBJ1-2; D gene: .; clone size: many; V gene: TRBV6-2/TRBV6-3
CDR3 protein: CASSLGEGSSYEQYF; CDR3 DNA: TGTGCCAGCAGCCTCGGTGAAGGGAGCTCCTACGAGCAGTACTTC; J gene: TRBJ2-7; D gene: .; clone size: .; V gene: TRBV7-9
CDR3 protein: CASSLEGTGEEAQYF; CDR3 DNA: TGCGCCAGCAGCTTGGAGGGGACAGGGGAAGAGGCCCAGTACTTC; J gene: TRBJ2-5; D gene: TRBD1; clone size: .; V gene: TRBV5-1
CDR3 protein: CASSAFFGTSTDTQYF; CDR3 DNA: TGTGCCAGCAGCGCATTTTTTGGAACTAGCACAGATACGCAGTATTTT; J gene: TRBJ2-3; D gene: .; clone size: many; V gene: TRBV6-4
CDR3 protein: CASRQTGGPQPQHF; CDR3 DNA: TGTGCCAGCAGGCAAACAGGGGGCCCTCAGCCCCAGCATTTT; J gene: TRBJ1-5; D gene: TRBD1; clone size: .; V gene: TRBV27
CDR3 protein: CASSRGTGELLF; CDR3 DNA: TGTGCCAGCAGCCGCGGGACCGGGGAGCTGCTTTTT; J gene: TRBJ2-2; D gene: .; clone size: .; V gene: TRBV7-2
CDR3 protein: CASIPPAGRSYNEQFF; CDR3 DNA: TGTGCCAGCATCCCTCCGGCGGGCCGCTCCTACAATGAGCAGTTCTTC; J gene: TRBJ2-1; D gene: .; clone size: many; V gene: TRBV12-3/TRBV12-4
CDR3 protein: CASSQAGYLLAEQFF; CDR3 DNA: TGCGCCAGCAGCCAAGCGGGGTACCTTCTTGCTGAGCAGTTCTTC; J gene: TRBJ2-1; D gene: .; clone size: many; V gene: TRBV4-1
CDR3 protein: CASSLRTESNTEAFF; CDR3 DNA: TGCGCCAGCAGCTTGCGAACGGAATCGAACACTGAAGCTTTCTTT; J gene: TRBJ1-1; D gene: .; clone size: .; V gene: TRBV5-1
CDR3 protein: CSARDTLAGNVRELVF; CDR3 DNA: TGCAGTGCTAGAGATACCCTAGCGGGGAATGTTCGGGAGCTGGTTTTT; J gene: TRBJ2-2; D gene: TRBD2; clone size: once; V gene: TRBV20-1
CDR3 protein: CASSYPSNQETQYF; CDR3 DNA: TGTGCCAGCAGTTACCCTTCTAATCAAGAGACCCAGTACTTC; J gene: TRBJ2-5; D gene: .; clone size: few; V gene: TRBV28
CDR3 protein: CASKMTDLGGYTQYF; CDR3 DNA: TGTGCCAGCAAAATGACAGACTTAGGCGGGTATACGCAGTATTTT; J gene: TRBJ2-3; D gene: .; clone size: many; V gene: TRBV2
CDR3 protein: CATSDPPDSPNYGYTF; CDR3 DNA: TGTGCCACCAGTGATCCTCCCGACAGTCCTAACTATGGCTACACCTTC; J gene: TRBJ1-2; D gene: .; clone size: .; V gene: TRBV24-1
CDR3 protein: CASSPRGTAYNEQYF; CDR3 DNA: TGTGCCAGCAGCCCGAGAGGGACAGCTTACAATGAGCAGTATTTT; J gene: TRBJ2-3; D gene: TRBD1; clone size: .; V gene: TRBV5-4
CDR3 protein: CASSLVLSGDFYEQYF; CDR3 DNA: TGTGCCAGCAGCTTAGTCCTGAGTGGGGACTTCTACGAGCAGTACTTC; J gene: TRBJ2-7; D gene: .; clone size: .; V gene: TRBV7-6
CDR3 protein: CATSRETSGHGGELFF; CDR3 DNA: TGTGCCACCAGCAGAGAGACTAGCGGGCATGGCGGGGAGCTGTTTTTT; J gene: TRBJ2-2; D gene: TRBD2; clone size: .; V gene: TRBV15
CDR3 protein: CASRLKAGFTGNTIYF; CDR3 DNA: TGTGCCAGCAGGTTAAAGGCAGGGTTTACTGGAAACACCATATATTTT; J gene: TRBJ1-3; D gene: .; clone size: .; V gene: TRBV27
CDR3 protein: CASSLVGPSYEQYF; CDR3 DNA: TGTGCCAGCAGCTTAGTGGGACCCTCCTACGAGCAGTACTTC; J gene: TRBJ2-7; D gene: .; clone size: many; V gene: TRBV11-1
CDR3 protein: CASSHSYQGYQETQYF; CDR3 DNA: TGTGCCAGCAGTCACTCGTATCAGGGGTACCAAGAGACCCAGTACTTC; J gene: TRBJ2-5; D gene: .; clone size: .; V gene: TRBV6-5
CDR3 protein: CASSQDSTGVYSPLHF; CDR3 DNA: TGCGCCAGCAGCCAAGATTCCACAGGGGTGTATTCACCCCTCCACTTT; J gene: TRBJ1-6; D gene: TRBD1; clone size: many; V gene: TRBV4-3
CDR3 protein: CASSPSGLETQYF; CDR3 DNA: TGTGCCAGCAGCCCCAGTGGGTTAGAGACCCAGTACTTC; J gene: TRBJ2-5; D gene: .; clone size: many; V gene: TRBV28
CDR3 protein: CASSLSTGELFF; CDR3 DNA: TGTGCCAGCAGTCTCTCCACCGGGGAGCTGTTTTTT; J gene: TRBJ2-2; D gene: .; clone size: medium-sized; V gene: TRBV6-2/TRBV6-3
CDR3 protein: CCASSLEYGELFF; CDR3 DNA: TGCTGTGCTAGCAGCTTAGAGTACGGGGAGCTGTTTTTT; J gene: TRBJ2-2; D gene: .; clone size: .; V gene: TRBV20-1
CDR3 protein: CASSHGISSGANVLTF; CDR3 DNA: TGTGCCAGCTCACACGGGATTAGCTCTGGGGCCAACGTCCTGACTTTC; J gene: TRBJ2-6; D gene: .; clone size: many; V gene: TRBV18
CDR3 protein: CASSLGRGSDTQYF; CDR3 DNA: TGTGCCAGCAGCCTGGGGCGGGGGTCGGATACGCAGTATTTT; J gene: TRBJ2-3; D gene: TRBD2; clone size: many; V gene: TRBV7-9
CDR3 protein: CATRGGSNQPQHF; CDR3 DNA: TGTGCCACCAGGGGGGGGAGCAATCAGCCCCAGCATTTT; J gene: TRBJ1-5; D gene: .; clone size: .; V gene: TRBV24-1
CDR3 protein: CASSQDRTDRGNEKLFF; CDR3 DNA: TGTGCCAGCAGCCAAGATCGGACGGACAGGGGGAATGAAAAACTGTTTTTT; J gene: TRBJ1-4; D gene: TRBD1; clone size: many; V gene: TRBV3-1
CDR3 protein: CASSARVTDTQYF; CDR3 DNA: TGTGCCAGCAGTGCCCGGGTCACAGATACGCAGTATTTC; J gene: TRBJ2-3; D gene: .; clone size: .; V gene: TRBV12-3/TRBV12-4
CDR3 protein: CASSQGGPNTGELFF; CDR3 DNA: TGCGCCAGCAGCCAGGGAGGACCGAACACCGGGGAGCTGTTTTTT; J gene: TRBJ2-2; D gene: .; clone size: many; V gene: TRBV5-1
CDR3 protein: CASQWGGEQYF; CDR3 DNA: TGTGCCAGCCAATGGGGAGGCGAGCAGTACTTC; J gene: TRBJ2-7; D gene: .; clone size: .; V gene: TRBV28
CDR3 protein: CASSVGARGSTGELFF; CDR3 DNA: TGTGCCAGCAGCGTAGGAGCCCGAGGGTCCACCGGGGAGCTGTTTTTT; J gene: TRBJ2-2; D gene: .; clone size: many; V gene: TRBV9
CDR3 protein: CASTSAGTGVLYEQYF; CDR3 DNA: TGTGCCAGCACCTCAGCCGGGACAGGGGTTCTCTACGAGCAGTACTTC; J gene: TRBJ2-7; D gene: TRBD1; clone size: many; V gene: TRBV6-1
CDR3 protein: CASSQLEAYEQYF; CDR3 DNA: TGTGCCAGCAGCCAACTGGAGGCCTACGAGCAGTACTTC; J gene: TRBJ2-7; D gene: .; clone size: many; V gene: TRBV7-6
CDR3 protein: CSASGTGGRGTEAFF; CDR3 DNA: TGCAGTGCTAGTGGAACAGGGGGCCGTGGTACTGAAGCTTTCTTT; J gene: TRBJ1-1; D gene: TRBD1; clone size: few; V gene: TRBV20-1
CDR3 protein: CASSLEQGRNSPLHF; CDR3 DNA: TGTGCCAGCAGCTTAGAGCAGGGAAGGAATTCACCCCTCCACTTT; J gene: TRBJ1-6; D gene: .; clone size: .; V gene: TRBV7-9
CDR3 protein: CASSQVTGFSYNEQFF; CDR3 DNA: TGTGCCAGCAGCCAAGTCACAGGGTTCTCCTACAATGAGCAGTTCTTC; J gene: TRBJ2-1; D gene: .; clone size: .; V gene: TRBV3-1
CDR3 protein: CASTNGGLLSYNEQFF; CDR3 DNA: TGTGCCAGCACGAACGGGGGGCTCCTCTCCTACAATGAGCAGTTCTTC; J gene: TRBJ2-1; D gene: .; clone size: .; V gene: TRBV7-2
CDR3 protein: CASSEGWDRSGNTIYF; CDR3 DNA: TGTGCCAGCAGTGAAGGTTGGGATAGATCTGGAAACACCATATATTTT; J gene: TRBJ1-3; D gene: .; clone size: few; V gene: TRBV6-1
CDR3 protein: CAISEFRTGGGKGLFF; CDR3 DNA: TGTGCCATCAGTGAGTTCCGGACAGGAGGGGGTAAGGGACTGTTTTTT; J gene: TRBJ1-4; D gene: TRBD1; clone size: .; V gene: TRBV10-3